These 10 T cell receptor beta chains originate from one sample sequenced in a study of graft-versus-host responses after intestinal transplantation. Which antigens these TCRs recognize remains unknown. The protocol was immunoSEQ multiplex PCR, while the TCRdb copy is restricted to in-frame clones and leaves out a portion. The sample shows 100,000 to 120,000 clones, approximately 92% of them seen only once. The source was unstimulated CD8+ T cells sorted from spleen or lymph node cells, collected before intestinal transplant. Receptor source: a human donor who received an intestinal transplant.

A single count supports this clone. The chain employs TRBV9 and TRBJ2-3, with 7 bases that match TRBD2. CDR3 length: 13 residues. Trimming removed 2 bases from V and 4 bases from J; junction bases left unmatched: 1. The germline gives CDR1 SGDLS, CDR2 YYNGEE. Here the CDR3 reads CASSVGGADTQYF. The CDR3, as DNA: TGTGCCAGCAGCGTGGGGGGGGCAGATACGCAGTATTTT.

The rearrangement uses TRBV9 and TRBJ1-2; TRBD1 is a possible D gene (5 bases). The CDR3 extends over 15 amino acids. V dropped 0 bases and J dropped 4 bases, with 13 bases sitting between them. Germline-derived CDR1 and CDR2 are SGDLS and YYNGEE. Written as DNA, the CDR3 is TGTGCCAGCAGCGTAGGGGGCAGGGCGGCCTATGGCTACACCTTC. Protein sequence: CASSVGGRAAYGYTF.

This chain links TRBV9 with TRBJ2-1; possibly TRBD1 or TRBD2 for D (5 bases each). Trimming stripped 0 bases from V and 8 bases from J, with 6 bases between. The CDR3 is 12 amino acids. Germline V gives CDR1 SGDLS, CDR2 YYNGEE. The CDR3 loop reads CASSVGGYEQFF. DNA of the CDR3: TGTGCCAGCAGCGTAGGGGGGTATGAGCAGTTCTTC.

The chain uses TRBV4-1 and TRBJ2-7; D gene ambiguous. Per germline, CDR1 MGHRA and CDR2 YSYEKL. Trimming shortened V by 3 bases and J by 0 bases, and 12 bases separated the two germline ends. The CDR3 consists of 15 residues. The DNA for the CDR3 is TGCGCCAGCAGCCATTCAGACGTAAGCTCCTACGAGCAGTACTTC. Encoded protein: CASSHSDVSSYEQYF.

The gene calls are TRBV29-1 and TRBJ1-2; the D is unclear. Germline assignment: CDR1 SQVTM and CDR2 ANQGSEA. The CDR3 runs to 13 residues. With 3 bases removed from V and 3 bases from J, the gap between germline ends came to 11 bases. CDR3 DNA: TGCAGCGTTGAGTCCTTGGATGACTATGGCTACACCTTC. Translated: CSVESLDDYGYTF.

The CDR3 DNA is TGCGCCAGCGCCGGGACTAGCGGGAGGGATACGCAGTATTTT. Its translation is CASAGTSGRDTQYF. The chain is built from TRBV4-1 and TRBJ2-3, with 15 bases fitting TRBD2. Germline CDR1 MGHRA, CDR2 YSYEKL. The CDR3 runs 14 residues. The V gene end was trimmed by 8 bases and the J gene end by 6 bases; junction bases not matched to a gene: 3.

J is TRBJ1-5 and V is TRBV28, with D tentatively TRBD1 (5 bases). CDR3 size: 17 residues. Germline CDR1 reads MDHEN; CDR2 reads SYDVKM. Trimming left V 2 bases short and J 6 bases short, with 20 bases between. CDR3 DNA sequence: TGTGCCAGCAGTTTAATATGGGGGAATCGGGGTGGTCAGCCCCAGCATTTT. Protein: CASSLIWGNRGGQPQHF.

This chain links TRBV4-1 with TRBJ2-7, with 7 positions matching TRBD2. The CDR3 is 14 amino acids. Trimming took 8 bases from V and 2 from J; bases not matched to a gene: 9. The V gene's germline CDR1 is MGHRA and CDR2 YSYEKL. The CDR3 nucleotides are TGCGCCAGCTCCAGTGGGGGGGGGACCTACGAGCAGTACTTC. This translates into CASSSGGGTYEQYF.

This chain connects TRBV14 to TRBJ2-1; D is undetermined. The CDR3 sequence is 16 residues long. Trimming took 1 base from V and 2 from J, leaving 12 bases between them. In germline, CDR1 is SGHDN, CDR2 FVKESK. CDR3 sequence: CASSQVALSTYNEQFF. The CDR3 DNA reads TGTGCCAGCAGCCAAGTTGCCTTATCAACCTACAATGAGCAGTTCTTC.

V and J are TRBV28 and TRBJ1-1; D is possibly TRBD1 (6 bases). The CDR3 is 13 residues long. V was shortened by 2 bases and J by 8 bases, with 12 bases between the two germline ends. Germline assignment: CDR1 MDHEN and CDR2 SYDVKM. The CDR3 loop reads CASSLRGTPEAFF. In DNA form, the CDR3 reads TGTGCCAGCAGTTTACGGGGGACACCAGAAGCTTTCTTT.